This T cell receptor (beta chain) originates from a study of blood T cell repertoires in COVID-19. Across the study: There were acute and convalescent COVID-19 samples, and they came from the United States, Italy and Spain.

Profiled with immunoSEQ multiplex PCR; TCRdb holds only in-frame clones, not every one. The sample lists 300,000 or so clones, roughly 87% occurring once. In this sample, this clone turned up once. Germline CDR1 LGHDT, CDR2 YNNKEL (reference sequence). The CDR3 has 13 residues. The V end was cut by 6 bases, the J end by 1 base, with 7 bases between. The sample was PBMCs or T cells enriched from blood (not recorded which). This sequence joins TRBV3-1 (or the pseudogene TRBV3-2) and TRBJ1-5; tentatively, D is TRBD1 (5 bases). The sequence came from a woman aged 25 to 39 who had recovered from COVID-19. In nucleotides, the CDR3 is TGTGCCAGCAGTCGACAGAGCAATCAGCCCCAGCATTTT. It yields the protein CASSRQSNQPQHF.